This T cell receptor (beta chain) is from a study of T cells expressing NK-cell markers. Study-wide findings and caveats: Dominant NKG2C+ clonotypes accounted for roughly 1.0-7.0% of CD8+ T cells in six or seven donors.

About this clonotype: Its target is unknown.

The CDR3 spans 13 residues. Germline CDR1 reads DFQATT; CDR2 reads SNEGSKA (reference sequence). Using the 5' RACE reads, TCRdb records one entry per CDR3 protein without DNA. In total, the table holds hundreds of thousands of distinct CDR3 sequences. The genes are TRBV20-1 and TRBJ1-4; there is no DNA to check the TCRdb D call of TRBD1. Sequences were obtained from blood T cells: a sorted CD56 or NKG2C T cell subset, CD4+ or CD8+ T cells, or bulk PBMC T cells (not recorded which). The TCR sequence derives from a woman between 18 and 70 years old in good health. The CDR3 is CSALGQGGEKLFF.